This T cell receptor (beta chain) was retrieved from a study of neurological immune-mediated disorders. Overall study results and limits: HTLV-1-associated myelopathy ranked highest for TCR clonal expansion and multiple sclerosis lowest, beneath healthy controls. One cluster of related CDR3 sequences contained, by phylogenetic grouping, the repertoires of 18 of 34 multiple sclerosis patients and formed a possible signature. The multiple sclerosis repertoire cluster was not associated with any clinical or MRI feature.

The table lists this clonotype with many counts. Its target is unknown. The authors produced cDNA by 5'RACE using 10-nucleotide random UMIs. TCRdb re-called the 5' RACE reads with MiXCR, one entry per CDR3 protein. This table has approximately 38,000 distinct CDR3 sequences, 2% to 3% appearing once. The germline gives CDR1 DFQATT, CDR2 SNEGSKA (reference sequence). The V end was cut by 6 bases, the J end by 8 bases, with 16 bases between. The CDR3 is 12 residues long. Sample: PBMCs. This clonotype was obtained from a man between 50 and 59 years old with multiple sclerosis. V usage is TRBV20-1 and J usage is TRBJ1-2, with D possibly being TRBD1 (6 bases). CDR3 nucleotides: TGCAGTGCCATAACAGGGCAATGGGGCTACACCTTC. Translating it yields CSAITGQWGYTF.